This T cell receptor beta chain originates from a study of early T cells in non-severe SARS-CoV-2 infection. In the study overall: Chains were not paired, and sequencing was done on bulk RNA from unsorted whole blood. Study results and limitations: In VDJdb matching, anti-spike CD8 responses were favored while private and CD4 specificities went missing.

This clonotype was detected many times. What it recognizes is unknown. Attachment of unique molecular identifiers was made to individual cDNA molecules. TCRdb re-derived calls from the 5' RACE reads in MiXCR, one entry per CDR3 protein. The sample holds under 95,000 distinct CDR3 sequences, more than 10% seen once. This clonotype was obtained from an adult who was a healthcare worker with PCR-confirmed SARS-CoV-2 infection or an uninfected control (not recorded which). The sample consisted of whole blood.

In nucleotides, the CDR3 is TGCAGCGCAACCAGCGGGAGGGCCAATGAGCAGTTCTTC. It specifies CSATSGRANEQFF. V usage is TRBV29-1 and J usage is TRBJ2-1; 10 positions match TRBD2. Losses at the gene ends were 7 bases for V and 6 bases for J; bases not matched to a gene: 6. The germline gives CDR1 SQVTM, CDR2 ANQGSEA. The length of the CDR3 is 13 residues.